This T cell receptor (beta chain) was sequenced in a study of shared clonotypes between healthy human individuals. The overall study: Researchers assigned three CD4 naive, three CD4 memory, two CD8 naive and one CD8 memory plate to each donor. Overall study results and limits: Generally, naive subsets came out with larger estimated richness than memory subsets. The diversity represented, both genetic and in exposure history, was limited by few donors. Naive CD4 clonotype sharing across a few donors was 5% to 6%.

With regard to this clone: Its antigen is still unknown.

Germline lookup yields CDR1 SGHTA and CDR2 FQGNSA. The CDR3 covers 12 residues. Between the trimmed V and J ends, which lost 2 bases and 5 bases, there was a span of 6 bases. CD8 cells regarded as naive lacked CD45RO, were positively chosen for CCR7, and omitted terminally differentiated effector memory CD45RA+ cells. Assay used: immunoSEQ multiplex PCR; TCRdb lists only in-frame clones, some missing. The data contain about 700,000 clones, about 90% of them singletons. The receptor was derived from a man aged 25 to 40 in good health. The sequenced sample was naive CD8+ T cells sorted from blood. The rearrangement joins TRBV7-2 to TRBJ2-5, with D possibly TRBD2 on 5 matching bases. CDR3 sequence reads: CASSLSGETQYF. The CDR3 nucleotides are TGTGCCAGCAGCTTATCGGGGGAGACCCAGTACTTC.